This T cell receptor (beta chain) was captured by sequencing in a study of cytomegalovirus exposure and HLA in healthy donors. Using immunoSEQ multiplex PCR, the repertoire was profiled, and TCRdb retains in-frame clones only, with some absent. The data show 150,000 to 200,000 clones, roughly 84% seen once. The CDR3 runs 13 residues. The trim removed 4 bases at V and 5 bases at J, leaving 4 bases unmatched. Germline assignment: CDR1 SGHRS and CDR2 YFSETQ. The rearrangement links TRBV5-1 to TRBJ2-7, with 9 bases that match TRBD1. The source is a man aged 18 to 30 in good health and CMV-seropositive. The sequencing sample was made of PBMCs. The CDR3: CASSPGQGDEQYF. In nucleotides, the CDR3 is TGCGCCAGCAGCCCGGGACAGGGAGACGAGCAGTACTTC.